This is a list of T cell receptor beta chains from one sample in a study of blood T cell repertoires in COVID-19. Method: immunoSEQ multiplex PCR; TCRdb's copy keeps in-frame clones and lacks some. This repertoire shows about 410,000 clones, approximately 90% found once; its top ten account for roughly 1.4%. Sequencing input: peripheral blood. The source of these receptors is a woman in her twenties or thirties with active or convalescent COVID-19. Each CDR3 is given with its conserved first and last residue. A D gene is named only where the DNA matches it firmly. Clone size is stated in some rows and not others, as once, few, many or a class when expanded.

clone_size	d_call	v_call	j_call	cdr3_aa	cdr3_nt
NA	TRBD1	TRBV3-1/TRBV3-2	TRBJ1-4	CASSQDRQAGKLFF	TGTGCCAGCAGCCAGGACAGGCAAGCGGGCAAACTGTTTTTT
NA	TRBD1	TRBV6-6	TRBJ2-2	CASSSDRGHTGELFF	TGTGCCAGCAGTTCGGACAGGGGGCACACCGGGGAGCTGTTTTTT
NA	NA	TRBV10-2	TRBJ1-4	CASSPPGLLNEKLFF	TGCGCCAGCAGCCCTCCGGGATTATTAAATGAAAAACTGTTTTTT
NA	NA	TRBV19	TRBJ1-2	CATERGSGYTF	TGTGCCACGGAGAGAGGAAGTGGCTACACCTTC
NA	NA	TRBV6-5	TRBJ1-4	CASSWSGFDNEKLFF	TGTGCCAGCAGTTGGAGCGGGTTTGATAATGAAAAACTGTTTTTT
NA	TRBD2	TRBV5-5	TRBJ2-3	CASSAVGREPDTQYF	TGTGCCAGCAGTGCGGTGGGGCGGGAGCCAGATACGCAGTATTTT
NA	NA	TRBV4-2	TRBJ1-1	CASSITANTEAFF	TGTGCCAGCAGCATTACAGCGAACACTGAAGCTTTCTTT
NA	TRBD1	TRBV27	TRBJ1-5	CASSLGQGIQPQHF	TGTGCCAGCAGTTTAGGACAGGGGATTCAGCCCCAGCATTTT
NA	TRBD1	TRBV6-5	TRBJ2-1	CASSYFGDRPNEQFF	TGTGCCAGCAGTTACTTTGGGGACAGGCCCAATGAGCAGTTCTTC
once	TRBD2	TRBV9	TRBJ2-7	CASSAGTSGLYEQYF	TGTGCCAGCAGCGCCGGGACTAGCGGGCTCTACGAGCAGTACTTC
NA	NA	TRBV14	TRBJ2-3	CASSPSPPMGPHNTQYF	TGTGCCAGCAGCCCAAGCCCTCCCATGGGGCCTCACAATACGCAGTATTTT
NA	NA	TRBV3-1/TRBV3-2	TRBJ2-5	CASSQVDRPVETQYF	TGTGCCAGCAGCCAAGTTGACAGGCCCGTAGAGACCCAGTACTTC
many	NA	TRBV19	TRBJ2-2	CASSRASEAGELFF	TGTGCCAGTAGTCGGGCTAGCGAGGCCGGGGAGCTGTTTTTT
NA	NA	TRBV5-1	TRBJ1-6	CASSRTSNSPLHF	TGCGCCAGCAGCCGGACAAGCAATTCACCCCTCCACTTT
NA	NA	TRBV3-1/TRBV3-2	TRBJ1-3	CASSQTVNSGNTIYF	TGTGCCAGCAGCCAAACAGTCAACTCTGGAAACACCATATATTTT
NA	NA	TRBV7-6	TRBJ2-5	CASSYSSETQYF	TGTGCCAGCAGCTACTCCTCAGAGACCCAGTACTTC
NA	NA	TRBV10-3	TRBJ1-5	CAISESTSPQPQHF	TGTGCCATCAGTGAGTCGACTAGCCCTCAGCCCCAGCATTTT
NA	NA	TRBV19	TRBJ1-2	CASSAGNGYTF	TGTGCCAGTAGTGCAGGGAATGGCTACACCTTC
NA	NA	TRBV5-1	TRBJ2-1	CASSRDTNNEQFF	TGCGCCAGCAGCCGAGATACTAACAATGAGCAGTTCTTC
NA	TRBD1	TRBV3-1/TRBV3-2	TRBJ1-2	CASSLGQGAGGYTF	TGTGCCAGCAGCCTAGGACAGGGCGCGGGGGGCTACACCTTC
NA	NA	TRBV6-5	TRBJ2-1	CASRPQGEGYNEQFF	TGTGCCAGCAGACCACAGGGAGAGGGTTACAATGAGCAGTTCTTC
NA	TRBD2	TRBV7-7	TRBJ2-5	CASSLGRLAVGETQYF	TGTGCCAGCAGCTTAGGTAGACTAGCCGTTGGAGAGACCCAGTACTTC